The clone carrying this T cell receptor beta chain was seen once. The entry originates in a study of PD-L1 blockade in urothelial cancer. About the research overall: From about 2014, patients received atezolizumab, given as 1,200 mg intravenously every 3 weeks.

Spiking of synthetic TCR analog templates was performed in each PCR. Some clones are missing from TCRdb's copy, which holds only in-frame ones; the method was immunoSEQ multiplex PCR. The sample comprises roughly 67,000 clones, approximately 84% of which are singletons, and about 15% rests with the top ten. V was trimmed by 7 bases and J by 4 bases, leaving 16 bases between them. The CDR3 covers 14 residues. The germline gives CDR1 MDHEN, CDR2 SYDVKM. Time point defined: pretreatment peripheral blood. The receptor comes from a man in his fifties or sixties with urothelial cancer. The rearrangement uses TRBV28 and TRBJ1-1; D is undetermined. Sample: PBMCs, taken around atezolizumab (anti-PD-L1) treatment. CDR3 in amino acids: CASTIGGLSTEAFF. The CDR3, as DNA: TGTGCCAGCACCATAGGAGGGTTGAGCACTGAAGCTTTCTTT.